The entry below describes one TCR beta chain. 60 Vbeta and 13 Jbeta primers were used in PCR. TCRdb's table, derived via immunoSEQ multiplex PCR, lists solely in-frame clones and lacks some. The data hold about 170,000 clones, with approximately 81% observed a single time. Germline V lookup: CDR1 KGHSH, CDR2 LQKENI. The CDR3 consists of 16 residues. The V end lost 6 bases, the J end lost 9 bases, and 26 bases lay between the germline ends. The record originates from a study of cytomegalovirus exposure and HLA in healthy donors. The receptor's source is a male donor in good health and CMV-seronegative. This sequence joins TRBV18 and TRBJ2-5, with D perhaps TRBD2 (6 bases). Sequencing used PBMCs. As DNA, the CDR3 is TGTGCCAGCTCTCAAACCGGGACTCAGAGTATGGGGTCCCAGTACTTC. Protein: CASSQTGTQSMGSQYF. The full variable domain, completed using reference TRBV18 and TRBJ2-5, is NAGVMQNPRHLVRRRGQEARLRCSPMKGHSHVYWYRQLPEEGLKFMVYLQKENIIDESGMPKERFSAEFPKEGPSILRIQQVVRGDSAAYFCASSQTGTQSMGSQYFGPGTRLLVL.